This T cell receptor beta chain stems from a study of control samples from healthy donors and cancer patients. Produced via immunoSEQ multiplex PCR; TCRdb's table is partial and in-frame only. The sample lists 130,000 or so clones, roughly 91% occurring once. Germline V gives CDR1 SEHNR, CDR2 FQNEAQ (reference sequence). Trimming took 4 bases from V and 9 from J, leaving 15 bases between them. The CDR3 spans 13 residues. The receptor was derived from a man aged 40-49 years in good health. The chain carries TRBV7-9 and TRBJ1-1; D ambiguous. The sequenced material came from blood. This CDR3 is CASSSLSGNKAFF. CDR3 DNA sequence: TGTGCCAGCAGCTCCCTGAGTGGCAATAAAGCTTTCTTT.